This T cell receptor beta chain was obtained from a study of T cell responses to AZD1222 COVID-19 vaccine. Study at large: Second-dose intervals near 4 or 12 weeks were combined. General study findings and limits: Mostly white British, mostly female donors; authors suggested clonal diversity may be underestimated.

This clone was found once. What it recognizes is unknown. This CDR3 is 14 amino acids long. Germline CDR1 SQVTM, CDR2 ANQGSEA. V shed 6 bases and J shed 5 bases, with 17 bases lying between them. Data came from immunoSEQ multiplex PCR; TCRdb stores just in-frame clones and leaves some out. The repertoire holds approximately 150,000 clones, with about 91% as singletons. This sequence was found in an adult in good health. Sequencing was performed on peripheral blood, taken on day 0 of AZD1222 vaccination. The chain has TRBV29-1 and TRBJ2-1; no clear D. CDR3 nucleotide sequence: TGCAGCGTCGAAAGAGTTGTCTCAAACAATGAGCAGTTCTTC. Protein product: CSVERVVSNNEQFF.